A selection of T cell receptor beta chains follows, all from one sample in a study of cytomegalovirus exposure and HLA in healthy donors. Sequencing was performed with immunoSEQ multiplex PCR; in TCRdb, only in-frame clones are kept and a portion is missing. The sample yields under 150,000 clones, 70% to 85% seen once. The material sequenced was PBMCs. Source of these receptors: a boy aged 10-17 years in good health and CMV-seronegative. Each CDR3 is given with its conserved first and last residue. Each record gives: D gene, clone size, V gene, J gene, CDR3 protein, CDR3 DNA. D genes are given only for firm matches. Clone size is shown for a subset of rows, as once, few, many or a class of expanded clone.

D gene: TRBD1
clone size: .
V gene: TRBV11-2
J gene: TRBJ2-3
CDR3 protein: CASSYRTGRTDTQYF
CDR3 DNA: TGTGCCAGCAGCTACAGGACAGGGAGGACAGATACGCAGTATTTT

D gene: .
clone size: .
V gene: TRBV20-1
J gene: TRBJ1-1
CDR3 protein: CSAFQGTEAFF
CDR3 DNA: TGCAGTGCTTTCCAGGGAACTGAAGCTTTCTTT

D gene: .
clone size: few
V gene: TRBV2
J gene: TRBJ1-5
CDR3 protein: CASSAETGHQPQHF
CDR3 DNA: TGTGCCAGCAGTGCGGAGACAGGCCATCAGCCCCAGCATTTT

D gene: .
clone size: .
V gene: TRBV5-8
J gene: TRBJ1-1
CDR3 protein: CASSLEPGNTEAFF
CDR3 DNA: TGTGCCAGCAGCCTCGAGCCAGGGAACACTGAAGCTTTCTTT

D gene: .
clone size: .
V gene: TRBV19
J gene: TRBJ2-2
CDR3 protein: CASRRGQNTGELFF
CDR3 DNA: TGTGCCAGTAGGAGGGGACAGAACACCGGGGAGCTGTTTTTT

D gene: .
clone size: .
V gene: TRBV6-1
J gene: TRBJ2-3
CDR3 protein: CASSEADSTDTQYF
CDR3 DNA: TGTGCCAGCAGTGAGGCGGACTCCACAGATACGCAGTATTTT

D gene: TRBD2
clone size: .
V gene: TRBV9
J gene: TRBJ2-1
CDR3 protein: CASSVTGASGRFQRADEQFF
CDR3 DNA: TGTGCCAGCAGCGTCACCGGGGCTAGCGGGAGATTTCAGCGGGCGGATGAGCAGTTCTTC

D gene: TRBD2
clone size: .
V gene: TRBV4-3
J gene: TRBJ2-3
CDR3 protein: CASSQEGEGPDTQYF
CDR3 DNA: TGCGCCAGCAGCCAAGAGGGGGAGGGGCCAGATACGCAGTATTTT

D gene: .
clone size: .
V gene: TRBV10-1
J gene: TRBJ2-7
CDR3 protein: CASSDPAKANYEQYF
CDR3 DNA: TGCGCCAGCAGTGACCCCGCAAAAGCGAACTACGAGCAGTACTTC

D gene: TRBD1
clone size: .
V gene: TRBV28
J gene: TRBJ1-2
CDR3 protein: CASSFDRDYGYTF
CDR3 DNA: TGTGCCAGCAGTTTCGACAGGGACTATGGCTACACCTTC

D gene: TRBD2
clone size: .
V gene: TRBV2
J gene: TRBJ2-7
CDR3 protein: CASSSGLAGPPYEQYF
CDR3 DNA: TGTGCCAGCAGCTCGGGACTAGCGGGGCCTCCCTACGAGCAGTACTTC

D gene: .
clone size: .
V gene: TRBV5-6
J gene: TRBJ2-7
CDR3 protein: CASSSIGLRSSYEQYF
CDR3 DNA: TGTGCCAGCAGCTCCATCGGACTGAGGAGCTCCTACGAGCAGTACTTC

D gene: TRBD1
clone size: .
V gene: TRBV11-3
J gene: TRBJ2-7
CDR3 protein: CASSLGTGTGTYEQYF
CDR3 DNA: TGTGCCAGCAGCTTAGGAACCGGGACAGGGACCTACGAGCAGTACTTC

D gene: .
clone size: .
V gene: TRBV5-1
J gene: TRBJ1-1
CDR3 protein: CASSWAEMNTEAFF
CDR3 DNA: TGCGCCTCGAGTTGGGCAGAGATGAACACTGAAGCTTTCTTT

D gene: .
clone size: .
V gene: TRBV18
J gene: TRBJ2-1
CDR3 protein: CASSPATANEQFF
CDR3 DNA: TGTGCCAGCTCACCAGCGACAGCTAATGAGCAGTTCTTC

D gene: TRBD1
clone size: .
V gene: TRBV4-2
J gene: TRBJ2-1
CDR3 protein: CASSSGTGAYNEQFF
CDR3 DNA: TGTGCCAGCAGCTCCGGGACAGGGGCCTACAATGAGCAGTTCTTC

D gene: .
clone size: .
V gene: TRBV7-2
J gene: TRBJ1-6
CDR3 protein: CASSLRVAGLNSPLHF
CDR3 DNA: TGTGCCAGCAGCTTAAGGGTGGCGGGCCTTAATTCACCCCTCCACTTT